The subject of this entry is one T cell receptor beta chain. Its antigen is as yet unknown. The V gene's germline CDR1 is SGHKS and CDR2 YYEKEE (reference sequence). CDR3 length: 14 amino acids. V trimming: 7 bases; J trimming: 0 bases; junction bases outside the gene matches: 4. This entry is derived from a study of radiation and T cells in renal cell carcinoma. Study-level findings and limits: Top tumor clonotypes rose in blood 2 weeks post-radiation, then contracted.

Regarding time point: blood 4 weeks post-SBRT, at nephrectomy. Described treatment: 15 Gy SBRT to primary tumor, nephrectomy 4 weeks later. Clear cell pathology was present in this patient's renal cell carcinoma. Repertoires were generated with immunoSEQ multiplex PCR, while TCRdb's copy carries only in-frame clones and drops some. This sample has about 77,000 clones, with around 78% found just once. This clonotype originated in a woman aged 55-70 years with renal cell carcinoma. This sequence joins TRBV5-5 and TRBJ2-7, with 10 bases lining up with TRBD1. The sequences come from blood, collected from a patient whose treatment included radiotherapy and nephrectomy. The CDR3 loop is CASDRQGASYEQYF. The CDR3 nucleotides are TGTGCCAGCGACCGACAGGGGGCCTCCTACGAGCAGTACTTC.